The present entry profiles one TCR beta chain with its context. This sample was taken from a study of blood T cell repertoires in COVID-19. Looking at the study overall: Sites in the United States, Italy and Spain provided acute and convalescent COVID-19 samples. T cells, B-cell-depleted T cells, or PBMCs provided the cDNA or gDNA that served as material.

In the original analysis: Using reference gene primer amplification, nucleated cell counts were estimated. Sequencing used immunoSEQ multiplex PCR; TCRdb keeps in-frame clones, though not all of them. The V and J calls and clone size come from that table; D and trimming were worked out from the DNA. Of some 150,000 clones in the sample, 80% were seen once. The V gene lost 0 bases and the J gene lost 8 bases, with 7 bases spanning the gap. Germline CDR1 MGHRA, CDR2 YSYEKL. The CDR3 contains 12 residues. This receptor was obtained from a man in his sixties with acute or convalescent COVID-19. The specimen sequenced was peripheral blood. The chain joins TRBV4-1 to TRBJ1-1, with D possibly being TRBD1 (6 bases). The CDR3 DNA reads TGCGCCAGCAGCCAAGACGGGACAGAAGCTTTCTTT. Its protein product is CASSQDGTEAFF.